The 9 T cell receptor beta chains listed next were all sequenced from one sample in a study of memory CD4+ T cells and cytomegalovirus serostatus. The table came from immunoSEQ multiplex PCR; TCRdb's copy has only in-frame clones and leaves some out. This table holds tens of thousands of clones, roughly 80% found once. Single viable CD3+CD4+CD8-CD45RO+ cells were sorted as the memory CD4+ T cells. The specimen was memory CD4+ T cells from blood. The receptors stem from an adult in good health and CMV-seronegative.

The chain joins TRBV6-5 to TRBJ1-1; tentatively, D is TRBD1 (5 bases). This CDR3 contains 14 residues. V dropped 6 bases and J dropped 5 bases, with 16 bases sitting between them. Germline V gene sequence: CDR1 MNHEY, CDR2 SVGAGI. CDR3 loop: CASRDGTKGTEAFF. CDR3 in DNA: TGTGCCAGCAGAGACGGGACTAAGGGAACTGAAGCTTTCTTT.

The sample holds a few counts of this clone. The V call is TRBV14, the J call TRBJ1-1; D gene uncertain. Trimming took 1 base from V and 4 from J, leaving 16 bases between them. The CDR3 is 16 residues long. In germline, CDR1 is SGHDN, CDR2 FVKESK. The DNA of the CDR3 is TGTGCCAGCAGCCAAGTTCTCACCAGATGGGGCACTGAAGCTTTCTTT. This codes for CASSQVLTRWGTEAFF.

This clone was picked up a small number of times. Within the sample, other DNA sequences also encode this same CDR3. The CDR3 sequence is CASRRGLNTEAFF. For the CDR3, the DNA is TGTGCCAGCCGCCGTGGTTTGAACACTGAAGCTTTCTTT. The rearrangement uses TRBV6-6 and TRBJ1-1; D not resolved. Germline values: CDR1 MNHNY, CDR2 SVGAGI (reference sequence). Deletions cut 8 bases from V and 0 bases from J, with 10 bases between. This CDR3 comprises 13 residues.

In its sample, this clone was seen once. V is TRBV19 and J is TRBJ2-5, with no clear D. Germline V gene lookup returns CDR1 LNHDA and CDR2 SQIVND (reference sequence). The CDR3 loop spans 16 amino acids. V dropped 3 bases and J dropped 3 bases, with 17 bases sitting between them. DNA of the CDR3: TGTGCCAGTAGTATTTGGTCCCCGACAAAAGAAGAGACCCAGTACTTC. As protein: CASSIWSPTKEETQYF.

The V and J genes are TRBV19 and TRBJ2-1; D gene uncertain. Germline CDR1 reads LNHDA; CDR2 reads SQIVND (reference sequence). V lost 3 bases and J lost 7, with 7 bases in between. The CDR3 sequence is 12 residues long. The CDR3, as DNA: TGTGCCAGTAGTATTGTTCGGAATGAGCAGTTCTTC. Amino acids: CASSIVRNEQFF.

The chain couples TRBV7-9 to TRBJ1-1; D may be TRBD1 (5 bases). V lost 4 bases and J 2 bases, leaving 17 bases between the germline ends. Germline lookup yields CDR1 SEHNR and CDR2 FQNEAQ (reference sequence). The CDR3 is 16 residues long. CDR3 amino acids: CASSSTVGRENTEAFF. Written as DNA, the CDR3 is TGTGCCAGCAGCTCTACTGTGGGACGGGAAAACACTGAAGCTTTCTTT.

This sequence joins TRBV6-5 and TRBJ2-5; D call uncertain. The J call may be mistaken, given a closer DNA end match to TRBJ2-7. Germline-derived CDR1 and CDR2 are MNHEY and SVGAGI. This CDR3 region has 15 residues. The CDR3 region is CASSYGRLSSYEQYF. The CDR3 nucleotides are TGTGCCAGCAGTTACGGACGCCTCAGCTCCTACGAGCAGTACTTC.

The gene calls are TRBV5-8 and TRBJ2-2; D perhaps matches TRBD2 (6 bases). The V gene's germline CDR1 is SGHTS and CDR2 YDEGEE. The V gene lost 2 bases and the J gene lost 3 bases, with 11 bases spanning the gap. The CDR3 is 15 amino acids. The CDR3 sequence: CASSLRGVDTGELFF. The CDR3 DNA is TGTGCCAGCAGCTTACGCGGGGTTGACACCGGGGAGCTGTTTTTT. The whole variable domain, filled in from reference TRBV5-8 and TRBJ2-2, reads EAGVTQSPTHLIKTRGQQATLRCSPISGHTSVYWYQQALGLGLQFLLWYDEGEERNRGNFPPRFSGRQFPNYSSELNVNALELEDSALYLCASSLRGVDTGELFFGEGSRLTVL.

V and J are TRBV7-9 and TRBJ1-4; D uncertain. CDR1 is SEHNR and CDR2 is FQNEAQ in the germline V gene (reference sequence). The CDR3 length is 16 residues. With 5 bases removed from V and 0 bases from J, the gap between germline ends came to 13 bases. This CDR3 is CASSRTATTTNEKLFF. The CDR3 region has the DNA TGTGCCAGCAGCCGAACCGCCACCACAACTAATGAAAAACTGTTTTTT.